This note documents a single T cell receptor beta chain sequence. As yet, its antigen is unknown. TCRdb independently ran MiXCR on the 5' RACE reads; one entry per CDR3 protein. The sample records 550,000 to 750,000 distinct CDR3 sequences, about 13% being singletons. V lost 0 bases to trimming and J lost 6 bases, with 18 bases between them. CDR3 length equals 15 residues. Germline values: CDR1 DFQATT, CDR2 SNEGSKA (reference sequence). The data originate from a study of T cells after yellow fever vaccination. Findings of the study overall: Within FACS-sorted repertoires, abundant clonotypes contaminating from the bulk population could be present.

The sequence came from a man between 25 and 39 years old who received the YFV17D yellow fever vaccine. This rearrangement joins TRBV20-1 to TRBJ2-7; D not resolved. Sequencing used PBMCs, obtained on the day of the yellow fever booster vaccination. The CDR3 sequence: CSAREDGLLSGEQYF. CDR3 sequence (DNA): TGCAGTGCTAGAGAGGACGGGCTCCTTTCCGGCGAGCAGTACTTC.